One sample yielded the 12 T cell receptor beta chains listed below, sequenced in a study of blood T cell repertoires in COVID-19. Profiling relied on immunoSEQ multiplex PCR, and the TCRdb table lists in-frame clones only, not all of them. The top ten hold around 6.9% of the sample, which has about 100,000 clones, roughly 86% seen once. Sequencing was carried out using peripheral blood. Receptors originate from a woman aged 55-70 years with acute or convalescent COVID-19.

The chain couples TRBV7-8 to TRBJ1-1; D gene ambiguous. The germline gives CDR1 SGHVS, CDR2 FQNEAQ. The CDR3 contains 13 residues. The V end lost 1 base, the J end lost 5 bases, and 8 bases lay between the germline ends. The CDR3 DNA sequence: TGTGCCAGCAGCTTAGATGCCGGGACTGAAGCTTTCTTT. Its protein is CASSLDAGTEAFF.

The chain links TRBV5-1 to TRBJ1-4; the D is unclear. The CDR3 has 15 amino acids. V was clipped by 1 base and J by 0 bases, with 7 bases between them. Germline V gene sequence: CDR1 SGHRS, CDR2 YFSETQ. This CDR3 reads CASSLRQATNEKLFF. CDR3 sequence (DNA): TGCGCCAGCAGCTTGAGGCAGGCAACTAATGAAAAACTGTTTTTT.

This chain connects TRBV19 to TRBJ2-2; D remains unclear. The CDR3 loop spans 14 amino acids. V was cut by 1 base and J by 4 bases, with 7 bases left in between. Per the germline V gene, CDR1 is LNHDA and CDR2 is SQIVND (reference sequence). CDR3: CASSIVAGTGELFF. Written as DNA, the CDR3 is TGTGCCAGTAGTATAGTTGCCGGCACCGGGGAGCTGTTTTTT.

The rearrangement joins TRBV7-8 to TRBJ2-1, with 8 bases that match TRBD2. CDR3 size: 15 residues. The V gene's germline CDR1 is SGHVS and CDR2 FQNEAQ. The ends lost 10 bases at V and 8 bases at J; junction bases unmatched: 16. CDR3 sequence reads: CATSRGLVKGHEQFF. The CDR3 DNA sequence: TGTGCCACGTCTAGGGGACTAGTAAAAGGGCATGAGCAGTTCTTC.

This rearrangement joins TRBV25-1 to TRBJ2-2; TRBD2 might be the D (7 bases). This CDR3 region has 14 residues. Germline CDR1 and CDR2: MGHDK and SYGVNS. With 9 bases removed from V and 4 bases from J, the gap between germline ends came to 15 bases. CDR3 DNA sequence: TGTGCCAGTTTGGGGGGGCTTGGCACCGGGGAGCTGTTTTTT. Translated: CASLGGLGTGELFF.

The CDR3 coding sequence is TGTGCCAGCAGCTTTACAGGGGTCTATGGCTACACCTTC. As protein: CASSFTGVYGYTF. The V and J genes are TRBV5-4 and TRBJ1-2, with 7 bases aligning to TRBD1. This CDR3 is built from 13 residues. Trimming removed 2 bases from V and 4 bases from J; junction bases left unmatched: 2. Germline V gives CDR1 SGHNT, CDR2 YYREEE (reference sequence).

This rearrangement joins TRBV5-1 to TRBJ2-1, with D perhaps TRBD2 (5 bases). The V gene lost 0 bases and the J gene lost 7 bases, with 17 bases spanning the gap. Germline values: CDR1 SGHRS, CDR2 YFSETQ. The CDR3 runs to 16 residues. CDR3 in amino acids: CASSLDGVALSNEQFF. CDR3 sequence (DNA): TGCGCCAGCAGCTTGGATGGTGTAGCGCTGAGTAATGAGCAGTTCTTC. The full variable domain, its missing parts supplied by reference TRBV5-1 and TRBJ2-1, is KAGVTQTPRYLIKTRGQQVTLSCSPISGHRSVSWYQQTPGQGLQFLFEYFSETQRNKGNFPGRFSGRQFSNSRSEMNVSTLELGDSALYLCASSLDGVALSNEQFFGPGTRLTVL.

The CDR3 DNA sequence: TGTGCCAGCAGCCTCAACAGGGAAGCTAATGAAAAACTGTTTTTT. This encodes CASSLNREANEKLFF. This chain uses TRBV11-2 with TRBJ1-4; tentatively, D is TRBD1 (6 bases). The V gene's germline CDR1 is SGHAT and CDR2 FQNNGV. The CDR3 consists of 15 residues. Trimming removed 5 bases at V and 3 bases at J, with 13 bases between.

CDR3 residues: CASTLRAGGRSNQPQHF. The CDR3, as DNA: TGTGCCAGCACCCTGAGGGCAGGGGGCAGAAGCAATCAGCCCCAGCATTTT. The chain couples TRBV2 to TRBJ1-5, with TRBD1 matching 8 bases. CDR1 and CDR2 from the germline V gene are SNHLY and FYNNEI. J lost 1 base, V lost 7 bases, and 12 bases had no gene match. The CDR3 is 17 residues long.

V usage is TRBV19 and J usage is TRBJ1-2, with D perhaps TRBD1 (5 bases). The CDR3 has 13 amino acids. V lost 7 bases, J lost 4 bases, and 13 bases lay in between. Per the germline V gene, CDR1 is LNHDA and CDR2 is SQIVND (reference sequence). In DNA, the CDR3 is TGTGCCAGTACCCTCGGGGGTGGCTATGGCTACACCTTC. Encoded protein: CASTLGGGYGYTF.

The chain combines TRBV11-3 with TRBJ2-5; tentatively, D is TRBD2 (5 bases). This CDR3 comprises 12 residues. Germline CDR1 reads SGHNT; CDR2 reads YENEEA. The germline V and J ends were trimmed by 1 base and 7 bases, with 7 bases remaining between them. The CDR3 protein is CASSLVEGTQYF. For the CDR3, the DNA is TGTGCCAGCAGCTTAGTCGAGGGGACCCAGTACTTC.

CDR3 residues: CATSAGARGSGYTF. The CDR3 DNA reads TGTGCCACCAGTGCAGGTGCCCGGGGAAGCGGCTACACCTTC. The chain carries TRBV24-1 and TRBJ1-2, with unresolved D. This CDR3 is 14 amino acids long. V shed 5 bases and J shed 8 bases, with 17 bases lying between them. Germline values: CDR1 KGHDR, CDR2 SFDVKD.